One sample yielded the 28 T cell receptor beta chains listed below, sequenced in a study of cytomegalovirus exposure and HLA in healthy donors. The PCR ran on 60 Vbeta and 13 Jbeta primers. TCRdb's copy holds only in-frame clones and misses some; the assay was immunoSEQ multiplex PCR. The sample features about 39,000 clones, with 3% to 4.5% in its top ten. Sequenced input: PBMCs. The receptor source for this set is a male donor in good health and CMV-seronegative.

The chain uses TRBV18 and TRBJ1-1; D ambiguous. The germline V and J ends were trimmed by 2 bases and 5 bases, with 12 bases remaining between them. This CDR3 comprises 14 residues. The germline V gene encodes CDR1 KGHSH and CDR2 LQKENI. The CDR3 region is CASSPRGRRTEAFF. The CDR3 DNA follows: TGTGCCAGCTCACCAAGAGGGCGCAGGACTGAAGCTTTCTTT.

This chain connects TRBV19 to TRBJ2-5; 7 bases are a match to TRBD2. V lost 0 bases to trimming and J lost 3 bases; unmatched junction nucleotides: 7. The CDR3 is 16 residues long. From germline, CDR1 is LNHDA and CDR2 SQIVND (reference sequence). The CDR3 sequence: CASSIDPRGIEETQYF. The CDR3 DNA reads as TGTGCCAGTAGTATAGATCCGCGGGGGATTGAAGAGACCCAGTACTTC. Filled out from reference TRBV19 and TRBJ2-5, the complete variable domain reads DGGITQSPKYLFRKEGQNVTLSCEQNLNHDAMYWYRQDPGQGLRLIYYSQIVNDFQKGDIAEGYSVSREKKESFPLTVTSAQKNPTAFYLCASSIDPRGIEETQYFGPGTRLLVL.

The chain joins TRBV7-9 to TRBJ1-1; 8 bases agree with TRBD1. This CDR3 region has 14 residues. V trimming: 3 bases; J trimming: 5 bases; junction bases outside the gene matches: 5. Germline V lookup: CDR1 SEHNR, CDR2 FQNEAQ (reference sequence). CDR3 sequence reads: CASSFQGARTEAFF. The CDR3, as DNA: TGTGCCAGCAGCTTTCAGGGGGCCAGGACTGAAGCTTTCTTT.

V usage is TRBV7-2 and J usage is TRBJ1-1; D is perhaps TRBD1 (6 bases). The V end was cut by 0 bases, the J end by 4 bases, with 9 bases between. The CDR3 extends over 14 amino acids. Germline CDR1 is SGHTA and CDR2 is FQGNSA. CDR3: CASSLAGGATEAFF. CDR3 in DNA: TGTGCCAGCAGCTTAGCAGGGGGAGCCACTGAAGCTTTCTTT.

J is TRBJ1-4 and V is TRBV12-5; 7 bases line up with TRBD1. The CDR3 is 15 residues long. The germline V gene encodes CDR1 LGHNT and CDR2 FRNRAP. V lost 6 bases and J lost 2; bases outside the gene matches: 6. Written as DNA, the CDR3 is TGTGCTAGTGGCCCCCAGGGACAGACTAATGAAAAACTGTTTTTT. Translation gives CASGPQGQTNEKLFF.

The chain employs TRBV11-2 and TRBJ2-7; possibly TRBD1 for D (5 bases). Germline values: CDR1 SGHAT, CDR2 FQNNGV. V was trimmed by 0 bases and J by 4 bases, leaving 10 bases between them. The CDR3 is 14 residues long. CDR3 nucleotides: TGTGCCAGCAGCTTAGATTGGCAGGGTTACGAGCAGTACTTC. It specifies CASSLDWQGYEQYF.

V is TRBV28 and J is TRBJ1-4, with 10 bases aligning to TRBD1. The V segment lost 6 bases and the J segment 11 bases; nucleotides outside the gene matches: 3. CDR1 is MDHEN and CDR2 is SYDVKM in the germline V gene. CDR3 length: 12 amino acids. This CDR3 is CASSRDRGKLFF. CDR3 bases: TGTGCCAGCAGCCGGGACAGGGGTAAACTGTTTTTT.

The chain recombines TRBV15 with TRBJ1-4; D possibly corresponds to TRBD1 (6 bases). The CDR3 has 15 amino acids. V lost 0 bases, J lost 4 bases, and 9 bases lay in between. The V gene's germline CDR1 is LNHNV and CDR2 YYDKDF (reference sequence). This CDR3 reads CATSREGTRNEKLFF. The CDR3 bases are TGTGCCACCAGCAGAGAGGGGACACGTAATGAAAAACTGTTTTTT.

V usage is TRBV4-2 and J usage is TRBJ1-4; no clear D gene. With 0 bases removed from V and 3 bases from J, the gap between germline ends came to 8 bases. From germline, CDR1 is LGHNA and CDR2 YNFKEQ. This CDR3 is 15 amino acids long. The CDR3 DNA is TGTGCCAGCAGCCAAGAGACGACTCCTAATGAAAAACTGTTTTTT. This gives the protein CASSQETTPNEKLFF.

For the CDR3, the DNA is TGTGCCAGCAGGACAGTAAGCTCTGGGGCCAACGTCCTGACTTTC. This translates into CASRTVSSGANVLTF. V usage is TRBV6-1 and J usage is TRBJ2-6; tentatively, D is TRBD1 (5 bases). The CDR3 has 15 amino acids. From germline, CDR1 is MNHNS and CDR2 SASEGT. With 6 bases removed from V and 0 bases from J, the gap between germline ends came to 9 bases.

The chain employs TRBV5-1 and TRBJ2-7, with 7 bases aligning to TRBD1. V dropped 2 bases and J dropped 3; count of bases not matched to a gene: 2. This CDR3 is built from 13 residues. Per the germline V gene, CDR1 is SGHRS and CDR2 is YFSETQ. The CDR3: CASSFSGGYEQYF. In DNA, the CDR3 is TGCGCCAGCAGCTTCTCAGGGGGCTACGAGCAGTACTTC. The full variable domain, in which reference TRBV5-1 and TRBJ2-7 provide the parts outside the CDR3, is KAGVTQTPRYLIKTRGQQVTLSCSPISGHRSVSWYQQTPGQGLQFLFEYFSETQRNKGNFPGRFSGRQFSNSRSEMNVSTLELGDSALYLCASSFSGGYEQYFGPGTRLTVT.

The chain employs TRBV7-9 and TRBJ2-1; 7 nucleotides align to TRBD2. Losses at the gene ends were 5 bases for V and 2 bases for J; bases not matched to a gene: 12. The germline CDR1 and CDR2 sequences are SEHNR and FQNEAQ (reference sequence). The CDR3 contains 17 residues. The CDR3 protein is CASSPRPSGSAYNEQFF. CDR3 in DNA: TGTGCCAGCAGCCCCCGCCCTAGCGGTTCAGCCTACAATGAGCAGTTCTTC.

V is TRBV7-2 and J is TRBJ1-6, with 7 positions matching TRBD1. Germline V gene sequence: CDR1 SGHTA, CDR2 FQGNSA. With V trimmed by 8 bases and J by 2 bases, 12 bases remained unmatched. The CDR3 is made up of 17 amino acids. The CDR3 sequence: CASHVSGDRTYNSPLHF. The CDR3 DNA sequence: TGTGCCAGCCATGTTTCGGGGGACAGAACCTATAATTCACCCCTCCACTTT.

J is TRBJ2-7 and V is TRBV18; D gene uncertain. The CDR3 is 13 residues long. CDR1 KGHSH and CDR2 LQKENI come from the germline V gene. The V end lost 0 bases, the J end lost 6 bases, and 9 bases lay between the germline ends. The CDR3 loop reads CASSPPARSEQYF. The CDR3 nucleotides read TGTGCCAGCTCACCACCGGCAAGGAGCGAGCAGTACTTC.

The chain joins TRBV6-1 to TRBJ1-2; D gene uncertain. The V end was cut by 0 bases, the J end by 2 bases, with 4 bases between. Germline CDR1 and CDR2: MNHNS and SASEGT. The CDR3 consists of 13 residues. CDR3 nucleotide sequence: TGTGCCAGCAGTGAAGCACGGAACTATGGCTACACCTTC. Its protein product is CASSEARNYGYTF.

J is TRBJ1-5 and V is TRBV2, with 7 positions matching TRBD1. This CDR3 contains 17 residues. V gave up 6 bases and J gave up 0 bases; unmatched junction bases: 11. Germline values: CDR1 SNHLY, CDR2 FYNNEI. As DNA, the CDR3 is TGTGCCAGCAGCCAACGGAGGACAGGATATAGCAATCAGCCCCAGCATTTT. This encodes CASSQRRTGYSNQPQHF.

The V and J genes are TRBV11-2 and TRBJ1-1, with D hard to call. Per germline, CDR1 SGHAT and CDR2 FQNNGV. V was shortened by 5 bases and J by 2 bases, with 9 bases between the two germline ends. This CDR3 comprises 13 residues. The CDR3 region is CASSVGLNTEAFF. The DNA for the CDR3 is TGTGCCAGCAGCGTGGGCCTCAACACTGAAGCTTTCTTT.

The genes are TRBV18 and TRBJ2-7; the match to TRBD2 covers 8 bases. The J segment lost 0 bases and the V segment lost 3 bases, leaving 7 bases of the junction unmatched. Germline V gene sequence: CDR1 KGHSH, CDR2 LQKENI. There are 16 residues in the CDR3. The CDR3 sequence is CASSPPGGISSYEQYF. For the CDR3, the DNA is TGTGCCAGCTCACCCCCGGGAGGGATCAGCTCCTACGAGCAGTACTTC.

V usage is TRBV9 and J usage is TRBJ1-2; 9 positions agree with TRBD1. This CDR3 has 15 amino acids. J was trimmed by 8 bases and V by 1 base; bases with no gene match: 9. Per germline, CDR1 SGDLS and CDR2 YYNGEE. Written as DNA, the CDR3 is TGTGCCAGCAGCGTAATCTTGACAGGGGGACAGGGCTACACCTTC. Its translation: CASSVILTGGQGYTF.

The chain links TRBV29-1 to TRBJ1-4, with D possibly TRBD1 on 6 matching bases. The CDR3 is 13 residues long. Trimming shortened V by 6 bases and J by 6 bases, and 14 bases separated the two germline ends. Germline-derived CDR1 and CDR2 are SQVTM and ANQGSEA. The CDR3, as DNA: TGCAGCGTGGGACAAAGTGGACATGAAAAACTGTTTTTT. Its translation: CSVGQSGHEKLFF.

The chain is built from TRBV28 and TRBJ1-5, with D possibly being TRBD1 (6 bases). Germline-derived CDR1 and CDR2 are MDHEN and SYDVKM. V gave up 2 bases and J gave up 2 bases, with 10 bases separating them. CDR3 length equals 15 residues. Here the CDR3 reads CASSLGGQRNQPQHF. CDR3 bases: TGTGCCAGCAGTTTAGGAGGACAGCGCAATCAGCCCCAGCATTTT.

This chain joins TRBV11-2 and TRBJ2-7, with 7 bases that match TRBD2. Germline V lookup: CDR1 SGHAT, CDR2 FQNNGV. This CDR3 is built from 13 residues. J lost 2 bases, V lost 3 bases, and 1 base had no gene match. The CDR3: CASSFGGTYEQYF. The DNA for the CDR3 is TGTGCCAGCAGCTTCGGGGGGACCTACGAGCAGTACTTC. Supplemented by reference TRBV11-2 and TRBJ2-7, the full variable domain reads EAGVAQSPRYKIIEKRQSVAFWCNPISGHATLYWYQQILGQGPKLLIQFQNNGVVDDSQLPKDRFSAERLKGVDSTLKIQPAKLEDSAVYLCASSFGGTYEQYFGPGTRLTVT.

This chain connects TRBV5-1 to TRBJ2-2; the D gene is possibly TRBD1 (6 bases). The CDR3 totals 16 residues. Germline CDR1 and CDR2: SGHRS and YFSETQ. Trimming pared 4 bases from V and 2 bases from J, leaving 15 bases between. This CDR3 reads CASSPWTAANTGELFF. The CDR3 nucleotides are TGCGCCAGCAGCCCCTGGACAGCCGCCAACACCGGGGAGCTGTTTTTT.

CDR3 in DNA: TGTGCCAGAAGCTTGACAGACTACCCATACAATCAGCCCCAGCATTTT. It specifies CARSLTDYPYNQPQHF. V usage is TRBV5-3 and J usage is TRBJ1-5; D is undetermined. TRBV5-3 is reported as an ORF; its role is uncertain. The length of the CDR3 is 16 residues. V was shortened by 1 base and J by 3 bases, with 14 bases between the two germline ends.

The V call is TRBV6-5, the J call TRBJ2-3, with 9 bases lining up with TRBD2. This CDR3 comprises 15 residues. V was pared by 2 bases and J by 6 bases, with 6 bases of the junction left unmatched. Per germline, CDR1 MNHEY and CDR2 SVGAGI. The DNA for the CDR3 is TGTGCCAGCAGTTACGGCGGGGGGGCGTTGGATACGCAGTATTTT. It encodes CASSYGGGALDTQYF.

The genes are TRBV6-1 and TRBJ1-2; 9 bases line up with TRBD1. From germline, CDR1 is MNHNS and CDR2 SASEGT. V gave up 2 bases and J gave up 8 bases; unmatched junction bases: 3. This CDR3 region has 13 residues. CDR3 sequence: CASSENRGHGYTF. The CDR3, as DNA: TGTGCCAGCAGTGAAAACAGGGGGCACGGCTACACCTTC.

The chain recombines TRBV7-6 with TRBJ2-5; D is perhaps TRBD2 (6 bases). Germline V gene data show CDR1 as SGHVS and CDR2 as FNYEAQ. CDR3 length: 17 amino acids. Trimming shortened V by 1 base and J by 1 base, and 16 bases separated the two germline ends. The CDR3 here is CASSLGFRGTGQETQYF. In DNA, the CDR3 is TGTGCCAGCAGCTTAGGATTTCGGGGGACCGGCCAAGAGACCCAGTACTTC.

V gene TRBV29-1 combines with J gene TRBJ2-1, with TRBD2 identical over 10 bases. CDR1 is SQVTM, CDR2 ANQGSEA, per germline. CDR3 length: 16 residues. The J segment lost 7 bases and the V segment lost 0 bases, leaving 9 bases of the junction unmatched. The CDR3 here is CSVEELAGLGRNEQFF. The CDR3 DNA follows: TGCAGCGTTGAAGAACTAGCGGGGCTGGGGCGGAATGAGCAGTTCTTC.